These 4 T cell receptor beta chains originate from one sample sequenced in a study of blood T cell repertoires in COVID-19. TCRdb's table, derived via immunoSEQ multiplex PCR, lists solely in-frame clones and lacks some. The table has 95,000 to 100,000 clones, more than 75% seen once; the top ten hold 11%. Sequencing used peripheral blood. The receptors were gathered from a woman in her thirties with acute or convalescent COVID-19.

The chain employs TRBV6-5 and TRBJ1-1; the D gene is possibly TRBD1 (6 bases). The CDR3 totals 14 residues. CDR1 MNHEY and CDR2 SVGAGI come from the germline V gene. V lost 7 bases and J 3 bases, leaving 15 bases between the germline ends. The CDR3 region has the DNA TGTGCCAGCACCAAACGGGCAGGGGACACTGAAGCTTTCTTT. The encoded protein is CASTKRAGDTEAFF.

J is TRBJ1-1 and V is TRBV2; TRBD1 is a possible D gene (5 bases). V dropped 8 bases and J dropped 4 bases, with 14 bases sitting between them. The CDR3 runs 13 residues. In germline, CDR1 is SNHLY, CDR2 FYNNEI. CDR3 loop: CASGGDLSTEAFF. The CDR3 DNA follows: TGTGCCAGCGGCGGGGACTTAAGCACTGAAGCTTTCTTT. Complete variable domain (other parts from reference TRBV2 and TRBJ1-1): EPEVTQTPSHQVTQMGQEVILRCVPISNHLYFYWYRQILGQKVEFLVSFYNNEISEKSEIFDDQFSVERPDGSNFTLKIRSTKLEDSAMYFCASGGDLSTEAFFGQGTRLTVV.

This rearrangement joins TRBV28 to TRBJ1-1; tentative D call: TRBD1 (5 bases). V lost 5 bases and J 4 bases, leaving 26 bases between the germline ends. Germline-derived CDR1 and CDR2 are MDHEN and SYDVKM. This CDR3 has 18 amino acids. The CDR3 DNA follows: TGTGCCAGCAGTCCCCTGGGGCTAGCGTCCCTTTGGGGCACTGAAGCTTTCTTT. Translating it yields CASSPLGLASLWGTEAFF. Combining the CDR3 with reference TRBV28 and TRBJ1-1 gives the whole variable domain DVKVTQSSRYLVKRTGEKVFLECVQDMDHENMFWYRQDPGLGLRLIYFSYDVKMKEKGDIPEGYSVSREKKERFSLILESASTNQTSMYLCASSPLGLASLWGTEAFFGQGTRLTVV.

V and J are TRBV11-2 and TRBJ2-7; weak D call: TRBD2 (7 bases). CDR3 length: 15 residues. CDR1 is SGHAT, CDR2 FQNNGV, per germline. The V end lost 4 bases, the J end lost 3 bases, and 16 bases lay between the germline ends. The CDR3 DNA reads TGTGCCAGCAGCTCCGCGGGGGCAAGCTTCTACGAGCAGTACTTC. Residues: CASSSAGASFYEQYF.